What follows are 6 T cell receptor beta chains derived from one specimen sequenced in a study of T-cell memory formation after mild COVID-19. TCRdb itself ran the 5' RACE reads through MiXCR, one entry per CDR3 protein. The sample has approximately 440,000 distinct CDR3 sequences, roughly 20% seen once. The specimen sequenced was PBMCs or a T cell subset sorted from them (not recorded which). The source of these receptors is an adult woman who had mild COVID-19 (a few samples of this study predate the infection). Cell type and time point are not known.

The J gene is TRBJ2-2, the V gene TRBV11-2, with 8 bases lining up with TRBD1. The V and J ends lost 2 bases and 6 bases, in that order; junction bases with no gene match: 14. Per the germline V gene, CDR1 is SGHAT and CDR2 is FQNNGV. CDR3 length: 18 residues. The CDR3 sequence is CASSLFYLGQDLAGELFF. CDR3 nucleotide sequence: TGTGCCAGCAGCTTATTCTATTTGGGACAGGACTTAGCCGGGGAGCTGTTTTTT.

This clonotype was recorded a few times. The chain joins TRBV4-2 to TRBJ1-2; weak D call: TRBD1 (5 bases). The CDR3 is 16 residues long. The V and J ends lost 0 bases and 4 bases respectively, with 15 bases between them. CDR1 and CDR2 (germline): LGHNA, YNFKEQ. This CDR3 is CASSQDRYLRGYGYTF. For the CDR3, the DNA is TGTGCCAGCAGCCAAGATAGATATCTAAGGGGCTATGGCTACACCTTC.

The DNA of the CDR3 is TGTGCCAGCAGTTCCCTCCGGGACTACTTCGTCGGGGAGCAGTTCTTC. It yields the protein CASSSLRDYFVGEQFF. The gene calls are TRBV12-3 or TRBV12-4 and TRBJ2-1; 7 bases fit TRBD2. With 4 bases clipped from V and 10 bases from J, the junction kept 16 bases outside the gene matches. CDR3 length equals 16 residues.

V and J are TRBV4-2 and TRBJ1-1; TRBD1 matches 7 bases. This CDR3 has 17 residues. Germline V lookup: CDR1 LGHNA, CDR2 YNFKEQ. Unmatched junction bases numbered 15, after V lost 4 bases and J lost 4 bases. Here the CDR3 reads CASSPSYNRGRSTEAFF. The CDR3 DNA is TGTGCCAGCAGCCCCTCCTATAACAGGGGTCGGAGCACTGAAGCTTTCTTT.

V and J are TRBV25-1 and TRBJ2-2; D remains unclear. The V gene's germline CDR1 is MGHDK and CDR2 SYGVNS. There are 17 residues in the CDR3. V lost 0 bases and J lost 0, with 11 bases in between. CDR3 region: CASSEYGRSTNTGELFF. As DNA, the CDR3 is TGTGCCAGCAGTGAATATGGCAGGAGTACGAACACCGGGGAGCTGTTTTTT.

The V call is TRBV4-3, the J call TRBJ1-4; D is undetermined. CDR1 LGHNA and CDR2 YSLEER come from the germline V gene. This CDR3 spans 13 amino acids. The V and J ends lost 1 base and 2 bases respectively, with 2 bases between them. The CDR3 DNA reads TGCGCCAGCAGCCAAGGGACTAATGAAAAACTGTTTTTT. Protein: CASSQGTNEKLFF.